The 18 T cell receptor beta chains below come from one sample, sequenced in a study of cytomegalovirus exposure and HLA in healthy donors. PCR amplification relied on 60 Vbeta primers (plus 13 Jbeta primers). The data were produced by immunoSEQ multiplex PCR, yet TCRdb's version contains in-frame clones alone and is incomplete. The sample has fewer than 200,000 clones; 65% to 70% are singletons. The sequencing input was PBMCs. These receptors all come from a young woman in good health and CMV-seropositive.

The gene calls are TRBV28 and TRBJ2-5, with a weak D call TRBD1 (6 bases). Germline CDR1 and CDR2: MDHEN and SYDVKM. This CDR3 contains 13 residues. Trimming left V 6 bases short and J 4 bases short, with 12 bases between. The CDR3 DNA follows: TGTGCCAGCAGACCTACAGGGCCAGAGACCCAGTACTTC. It translates to CASRPTGPETQYF.

The chain uses TRBV27 and TRBJ2-5; D is possibly TRBD2 (5 bases). This CDR3 contains 11 residues. Germline CDR1 reads MNHEY; CDR2 reads SMNVEV (reference sequence). Trimming left V 7 bases short and J 7 bases short, with 10 bases between. The CDR3 sequence is CASISEGTQYF. The CDR3 DNA follows: TGTGCCAGCATTTCTGAGGGGACCCAGTACTTC.

This clone was detected a few times. The chain has TRBV5-6 and TRBJ1-2; weak D call: TRBD1 (6 bases). The CDR3 consists of 13 residues. Germline assignment: CDR1 SGHDT and CDR2 YYEEEE. V lost 2 bases, J lost 4 bases, and 9 bases lay in between. Written as DNA, the CDR3 is TGTGCCAGCAGCTTAGGGGGGGTCTATGGCTACACCTTC. Amino acid sequence: CASSLGGVYGYTF.

The chain joins TRBV28 to TRBJ2-1, with D possibly matching TRBD2 (5 bases). Between the trimmed V and J ends, which lost 1 base and 4 bases, there was a span of 17 bases. The CDR3 is 17 amino acids. Germline lookup yields CDR1 MDHEN and CDR2 SYDVKM. CDR3 nucleotide sequence: TGTGCCAGCAGTTTATTTCGCGAGGGCGCTGGGTACAATGAGCAGTTCTTC. Its protein is CASSLFREGAGYNEQFF.

The CDR3 sequence: CASSSTGLAGEYEQYF. The DNA for the CDR3 is TGTGCCAGCAGCTCAACGGGGTTAGCGGGAGAGTACGAGCAGTACTTC. V usage is TRBV5-4 and J usage is TRBJ2-7; TRBD2 agrees at 9 bases. CDR1 and CDR2 from the germline V gene are SGHNT and YYREEE (reference sequence). CDR3 length equals 16 residues. V lost 3 bases, J lost 4 bases, and 11 bases stayed unmatched.

This clone has only a few counts. The chain recombines TRBV4-1 with TRBJ2-2; 9 nucleotides agree with TRBD1. Trimming cost V 3 bases and J 5 bases; bases outside gene matches: 1. This CDR3 has 14 residues. Germline loops: CDR1 MGHRA, CDR2 YSYEKL. The CDR3: CASSHGQGTGELFF. As DNA, the CDR3 is TGCGCCAGCAGCCACGGACAGGGGACCGGGGAGCTGTTTTTT.

The rearrangement joins TRBV28 to TRBJ1-2; 7 bases are a match to TRBD1. The CDR3 extends over 12 amino acids. The V gene's germline CDR1 is MDHEN and CDR2 SYDVKM. Losses at the gene ends were 8 bases for V and 3 bases for J; bases not matched to a gene: 3. In nucleotides, the CDR3 is TGTGCCAGCTTGGGGACAGACTATGGCTACACCTTC. Amino acid sequence: CASLGTDYGYTF.

This chain joins TRBV6-5 and TRBJ1-3, with 10 positions matching TRBD1. Trimming at V came to 0 bases and at J to 8 bases, leaving 4 bases not matched to a gene. Germline CDR1 is MNHEY and CDR2 is SVGAGI. CDR3 size: 15 residues. The CDR3 nucleotides read TGTGCCAGCAGTTACTCGGGACAGGGGTTACACACCATATATTTT. It is translated as CASSYSGQGLHTIYF.

The chain links TRBV7-2 to TRBJ2-1; the match to TRBD2 covers 9 bases. V trimming: 5 bases; J trimming: 4 bases; junction bases outside the gene matches: 9. Per the germline V gene, CDR1 is SGHTA and CDR2 is FQGNSA. CDR3 length equals 16 residues. Here the CDR3 DNA reads TGTGCCAGCAGCGGCCAAGGGCGGGAGGGGTACAATGAGCAGTTCTTC. Translation gives CASSGQGREGYNEQFF.

This rearrangement joins TRBV4-1 to TRBJ2-7; the D gene is possibly TRBD2 (5 bases). CDR1 and CDR2 from the germline V gene are MGHRA and YSYEKL. V was shortened by 0 bases and J by 3 bases, with 12 bases between the two germline ends. This CDR3 comprises 15 residues. As DNA, the CDR3 is TGCGCCAGCAGCCAAGATACCCTAGCTGTCTACGAGCAGTACTTC. This sequence encodes CASSQDTLAVYEQYF.

This chain uses TRBV4-2 with TRBJ1-6; D ambiguous. Trimming left V 8 bases short and J 6 bases short, with 11 bases between. The CDR3 has 13 amino acids. Per the germline V gene, CDR1 is LGHNA and CDR2 is YNFKEQ. CDR3 coding DNA: TGTGCCAGCTCGCAGAACATTAATTCACCCCTCCACTTT. This translates into CASSQNINSPLHF.

The J gene is TRBJ2-1, the V gene TRBV7-9, with 10 bases aligning to TRBD2. V gave up 5 bases and J gave up 3 bases; unmatched junction bases: 10. This CDR3 contains 17 residues. The germline CDR1 and CDR2 sequences are SEHNR and FQNEAQ (reference sequence). The CDR3 spells CASSPNLAGDLYNEQFF. In DNA form, the CDR3 reads TGTGCCAGCAGCCCCAATCTAGCGGGAGATCTCTACAATGAGCAGTTCTTC.

V and J are TRBV30 and TRBJ1-1, with unresolved D. Per germline, CDR1 GTSNPN and CDR2 SVGIG (reference sequence). The germline V and J ends were trimmed by 2 bases and 4 bases, with 5 bases remaining between them. The length of the CDR3 is 11 residues. As DNA, the CDR3 is TGTGCCTGGAGTCGTATCACTGAAGCTTTCTTT. This gives the protein CAWSRITEAFF.

V is TRBV7-3 and J is TRBJ2-1; TRBD2 matches at 7 bases. This CDR3 contains 14 residues. From germline, CDR1 is SGHTA and CDR2 FQGTGA. Trimming took 2 bases from V and 7 from J; bases not matched to a gene: 5. The CDR3 DNA is TGTGCCAGCAGCTTACAGGACGGGGGGAATGAGCAGTTCTTC. This encodes CASSLQDGGNEQFF.

The gene calls are TRBV6-5 and TRBJ1-1, with 11 bases identical to TRBD1. The J segment lost 4 bases and the V segment lost 4 bases, leaving 8 bases of the junction unmatched. Looked up from germline, CDR1 is MNHEY and CDR2 is SVGAGI. The CDR3 length is 16 residues. CDR3 nucleotide sequence: TGTGCCAGCAGTTTCGGACAGGGGGCTGATGGCACTGAAGCTTTCTTT. It is translated as CASSFGQGADGTEAFF.

The chain couples TRBV19 to TRBJ1-1; 8 nucleotides line up with TRBD1. Germline CDR1 is LNHDA and CDR2 is SQIVND (reference sequence). The CDR3 has 14 residues. With 6 bases clipped from V and 4 bases from J, the junction kept 7 bases outside the gene matches. CDR3 loop: CASSPTGGFTEAFF. The CDR3 DNA follows: TGTGCCAGTAGCCCTACAGGGGGGTTCACTGAAGCTTTCTTT.

This clone has only one observation. V is TRBV29-1 and J is TRBJ1-1, with TRBD1 matching over 8 bases. The V and J ends lost 4 bases and 0 bases, in that order; junction bases with no gene match: 4. Germline V gene data show CDR1 as SQVTM and CDR2 as ANQGSEA. CDR3 length equals 14 residues. This chain's CDR3 is CSVAGGRMNTEAFF. CDR3 nucleotides: TGCAGCGTTGCAGGGGGCCGCATGAACACTGAAGCTTTCTTT.

V usage is TRBV11-1 and J usage is TRBJ1-1, with D tentatively TRBD1 (5 bases). Trimming shortened V by 3 bases and J by 0 bases, and 14 bases separated the two germline ends. Germline CDR1 and CDR2: SGHAT and FQDESV (reference sequence). The CDR3 runs 16 residues. CDR3 sequence: CASSFWPTELNTEAFF. CDR3 DNA: TGTGCCAGCAGCTTTTGGCCGACAGAGCTGAACACTGAAGCTTTCTTT.